The source of this T cell receptor beta chain is a study of cytomegalovirus exposure and HLA in healthy donors. Study conclusions and caveats: The authors assumed roughly uniform sequencing depth across donors for presence/absence analyses.

All the people who gave samples were healthy bone marrow donors. The CDR3 contains 14 residues. Trimming cost V 2 bases and J 12 bases, with 19 bases left between them. Germline CDR1 is MDHEN and CDR2 is SYDVKM. A remark on this clone: The antigen is not known.

Researchers ran the PCR with 60 Vbeta and 13 Jbeta primers. The repertoire was sequenced with immunoSEQ multiplex PCR; TCRdb's copy has only in-frame clones and lacks some. The table includes about 200,000 clones, 80% to 90% detected once. V and J are TRBV28 and TRBJ2-5; D may be TRBD1 (5 bases). The material sequenced was PBMCs. The sequence was collected from a woman between 25 and 40 years old in good health and CMV-seronegative. The CDR3: CASSLIRAGHGKYF. As DNA, the CDR3 is TGTGCCAGCAGTTTAATCAGGGCAGGGCACGGCAAGTACTTC.